This T cell receptor (beta chain) was sequenced during a study of regulatory T cells in long-lasting Graves disease. Study-level points and caveats: Patients with persistent Graves' had lower TCR diversity than newly diagnosed patients. Among the persistent patients, thousands of public clonotypes were shared, more than the approximately 960 shared among new patients.

CDR1 and CDR2 from the germline V gene are KGHSH and LQKENI. The junction had 15 bases not matched to a gene; V was cut back by 8 bases and J by 6 bases. The CDR3 has 18 amino acids. Concerning this clonotype itself: Its antigen is currently unknown.

In building TCR beta libraries, iRepertoire HTBI primers were used together with Arm-PCR of CDR3 regions. TCRdb reprocessed the multiplex PCR reads via MiXCR and lists one record per CDR3 protein. This sample has over 350,000 distinct CDR3 sequences; over 14% occur once, and the top ten carry about 7.8%. Time point indicated: newly diagnosed GD, antithyroid drugs for less than 3 months. There was RNA extracted from PBMCs, and the TCR library was made from it. The patients included were those that came from an endocrinology department in Xi'an, China. The data were also submitted as part of a second study, on T cells in Graves' hyperthyroidism and ophthalmopathy.

The sequences come from peripheral blood mononuclear cells (PBMCs), collected at new diagnosis, from a patient treated with antithyroid drugs. The TCR originated in a woman aged 35 to 49 with Graves disease. The chain carries TRBV18 and TRBJ2-1; 14 bases fit TRBD2. The CDR3 sequence: CASPLRTSGRSGANEQFF. The CDR3 DNA reads TGTGCCAGCCCGCTCAGGACTAGCGGGAGGTCGGGGGCCAATGAGCAGTTCTTC.